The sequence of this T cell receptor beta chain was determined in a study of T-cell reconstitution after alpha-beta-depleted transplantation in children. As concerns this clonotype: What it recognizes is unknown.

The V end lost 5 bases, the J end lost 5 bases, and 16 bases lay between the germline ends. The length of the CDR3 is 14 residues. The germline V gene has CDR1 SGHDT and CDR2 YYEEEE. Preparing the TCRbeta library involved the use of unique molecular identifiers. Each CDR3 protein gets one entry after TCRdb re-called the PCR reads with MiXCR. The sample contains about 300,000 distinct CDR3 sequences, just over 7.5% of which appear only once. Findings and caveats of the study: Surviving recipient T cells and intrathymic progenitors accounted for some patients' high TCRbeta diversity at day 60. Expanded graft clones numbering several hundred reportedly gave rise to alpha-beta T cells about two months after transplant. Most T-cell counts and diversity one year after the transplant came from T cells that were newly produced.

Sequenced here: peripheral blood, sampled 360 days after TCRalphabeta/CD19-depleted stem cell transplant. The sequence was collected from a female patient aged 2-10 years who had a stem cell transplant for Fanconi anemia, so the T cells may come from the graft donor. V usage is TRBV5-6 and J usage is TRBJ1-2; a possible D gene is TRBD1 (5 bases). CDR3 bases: TGTGCCAGCAGTGCCGACAGAAACCCTTATGGCTACACCTTC. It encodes CASSADRNPYGYTF.